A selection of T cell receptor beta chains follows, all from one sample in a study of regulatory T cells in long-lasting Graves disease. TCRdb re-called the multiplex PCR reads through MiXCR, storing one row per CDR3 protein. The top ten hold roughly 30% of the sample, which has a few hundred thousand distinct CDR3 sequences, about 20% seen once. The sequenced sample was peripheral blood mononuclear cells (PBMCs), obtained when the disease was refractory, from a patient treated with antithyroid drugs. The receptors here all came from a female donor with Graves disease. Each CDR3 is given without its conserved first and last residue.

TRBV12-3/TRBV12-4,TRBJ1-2,ASSFFVGTGGAYGYT
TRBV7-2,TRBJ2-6,ASSLMSSAAGANVLT
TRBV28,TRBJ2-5,ASSPSGTGSRETQY
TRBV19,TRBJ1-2,ASSTGRSYGYT
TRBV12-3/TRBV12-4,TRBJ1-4,ASSLPNQFSYGRATNEKLF
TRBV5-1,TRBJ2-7,ASSPGTTKNYEQY
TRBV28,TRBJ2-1,ASNELGGTGPHNEQF
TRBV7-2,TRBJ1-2,ASSLGGVTDGYT
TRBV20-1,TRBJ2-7,SASHRSYEQY
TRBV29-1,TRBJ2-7,SAMADSLYSYEQY
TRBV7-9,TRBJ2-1,ASSLYSGGSYNEQF
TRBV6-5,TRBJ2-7,ASSYSALAPSYEQY
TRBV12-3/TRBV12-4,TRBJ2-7,ASSLSSGPDGKY
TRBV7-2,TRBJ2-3,ASSRTLAKDTQY
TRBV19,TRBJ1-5,ASSQAGGNQPQH
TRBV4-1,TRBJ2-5,ASSQERDGAETQY
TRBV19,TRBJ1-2,ASTGRAIGYGYT
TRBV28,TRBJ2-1,ASRGLGSHEQF
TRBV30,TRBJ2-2,AWRGGTTGELF
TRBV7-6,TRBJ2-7,ASSAAVQGLEY
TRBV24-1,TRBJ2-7,ATSQTGSYEQY
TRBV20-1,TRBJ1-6,SAEAGTSNSPLH
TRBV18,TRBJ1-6,ASSPAGLDSPLH
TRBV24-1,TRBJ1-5,ATSQRGNQPQH
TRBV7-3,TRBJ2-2,ASSLGVGANTGELF
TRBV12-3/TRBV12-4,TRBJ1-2,ASSLTGAHGYT
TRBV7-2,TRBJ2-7,ASSFVAGVGYEQY
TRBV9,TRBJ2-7,ASSVYRDRDYEQY
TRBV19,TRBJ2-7,ASSIGLGIFREQY
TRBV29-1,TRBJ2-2,SVSPGGLSTGELF
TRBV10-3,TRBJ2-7,AVTPAGATYEQY
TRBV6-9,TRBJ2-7,ASSYGSGRSSYEQY
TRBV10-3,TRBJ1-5,AARTDNSNQPQH
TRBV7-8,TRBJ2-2,ASSSRTGGFANTGELF
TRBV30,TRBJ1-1,AFERLEGTEAF
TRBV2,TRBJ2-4,ASHEAGGKDIQY
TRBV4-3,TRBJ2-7,ASSQEGQGTEQY
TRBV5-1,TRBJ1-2,ASSSKQEGYGYT
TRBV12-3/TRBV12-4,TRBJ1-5,ASSPGPPGQPQH
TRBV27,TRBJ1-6,ASSLYPTGGDSPLH
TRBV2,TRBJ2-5,ASSLSRNAGGETQY
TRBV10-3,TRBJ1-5,AGGGLGQPQH
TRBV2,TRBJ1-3,ASSQDLRIENTIY
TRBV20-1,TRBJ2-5,SASSLVEGTQY
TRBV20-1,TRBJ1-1,SATDRPTTEAF
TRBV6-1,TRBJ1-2,ASSQTSAGGLNYGYT
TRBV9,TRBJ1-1,ASSARTGNTEAF
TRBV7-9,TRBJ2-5,ASSLWGQGRQETQY
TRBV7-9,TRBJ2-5,ASSAPPGGETQY
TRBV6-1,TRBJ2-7,ASNPRLGGKVYEQY
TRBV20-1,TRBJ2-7,SADRTGHEQY
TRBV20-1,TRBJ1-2,SARRAKNYGYT
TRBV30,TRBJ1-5,AWSVGEGQPQH
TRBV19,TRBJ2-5,ASSITQETQY
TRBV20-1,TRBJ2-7,SAPKGQGSSYEQY
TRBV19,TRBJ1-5,ASRTTGSNQPQH